This T cell receptor (beta chain) was observed in a study of read filtering for tumor transcriptome and immune sequencing. Between the trimmed V and J ends, which lost 8 bases and 6 bases, there was a span of 20 bases. This CDR3 spans 14 amino acids. CDR1 is GTSNPN and CDR2 is SVGIG in the germline V gene (reference sequence). The library was built from about 400 ng RNA with molecular barcoded adaptors for alpha/delta and beta/gamma chains. In TCRdb, the reads were re-called with MiXCR into one record per CDR3 protein. Of about 130,000 distinct CDR3 sequences detected, under 15% appear once; the ten largest clones hold roughly 9.6%. This clonotype was counted ten times or more.

This sequence was found in a donor at least 40 years old with multiple myeloma. This chain joins TRBV30 and TRBJ2-1; D could derive from TRBD1 or TRBD2 (5 bases each). The material sequenced was a population of CD138-negative cells sorted from bone marrow. The CDR3 DNA sequence: TGTGCCCCCCGAAGGGTCCCGGGACCCAATGAGCAGTTCTTC. It yields the protein CAPRRVPGPNEQFF.